This entry describes one T cell receptor beta chain. Its antigen remains unidentified. These patients, aged 18 to 65, had recently diagnosed hyperthyroidism lasting under 2 months. Any patient presenting with uncontrolled infection, other autoimmune disease, pregnancy or lactation was left out. RNA transcripts provided the source from which TCR beta CDR3 regions were amplified. The TCR CDR3 first-round RT-PCR relied on the HTBI primer set. TCRdb re-analysed the multiplex PCR reads in MiXCR, keeping a single row per CDR3 protein. In the table there are hundreds of thousands of distinct CDR3 sequences, roughly 15% of which are singletons. This sample stems from a study of T cells in Graves' hyperthyroidism and ophthalmopathy. Study-level results: Ophthalmopathy was identified by the model a median about 6.4 months ahead of onset.

The trim removed 1 base at V and 7 bases at J, leaving 6 bases unmatched. Germline CDR1 is GTSNPN and CDR2 is SVGIG (reference sequence). The CDR3 has 15 amino acids. The chain has TRBV30 and TRBJ2-1; 11 nucleotides line up with TRBD2. Sequenced input: blood. This TCR was sampled from a woman younger than 35 with Graves' hyperthyroidism. CDR3 bases: TGTGCCTGGAGTGAGCTAGCGGGAGGAGGGAATGAGCAGTTCTTC. Translating it yields CAWSELAGGGNEQFF. The whole variable domain, filled in from reference TRBV30 and TRBJ2-1, reads SQTIHQWPATLVQPVGSPLSLECTVEGTSNPNLYWYRQAAGRGLQLLFYSVGIGQISSEVPQNLSASRPQDRQFILSSKKLLLSDSGFYLCAWSELAGGGNEQFFGPGTRLTVL.